These 27 T cell receptor beta chains share one sample of origin, sequenced in a study of cytomegalovirus exposure and HLA in healthy donors. The PCR used 60 Vbeta and 13 Jbeta primers. Repertoires were generated with immunoSEQ multiplex PCR, while TCRdb's copy carries only in-frame clones and drops some. The profile shows some 56,000 clones, approximately 80% of them singletons. The sequencing input was PBMCs. The receptors were gathered from a man in his fifties or sixties in good health and CMV-seronegative.

The chain has TRBV6-5 and TRBJ2-7, with D possibly TRBD2 on 5 matching bases. CDR1 is MNHEY, CDR2 SVGAGI, per germline. The CDR3 loop spans 15 amino acids. V was cut by 6 bases and J by 3 bases, with 18 bases left in between. CDR3 nucleotide sequence: TGTGCCAGCAGATTAGGCCCGGGAAGAGACTACGAGCAGTACTTC. Translation gives CASRLGPGRDYEQYF.

In this sample, this clone turned up once. The genes are TRBV19 and TRBJ1-5; 8 bases line up with TRBD1. The CDR3 is 15 residues long. V lost 5 bases to trimming and J lost 7 bases; unmatched junction nucleotides: 10. Germline CDR1 LNHDA, CDR2 SQIVND (reference sequence). Here the CDR3 DNA reads TGTGCCAGTAGTTCTCGACAGGGGAGAAAGCAGCCCCAGCATTTT. As protein: CASSSRQGRKQPQHF.

The rearrangement uses TRBV28 and TRBJ1-2; D call uncertain. The CDR3 has 13 residues. CDR1 and CDR2 (germline): MDHEN, SYDVKM. The V gene lost 2 bases and the J gene lost 4 bases, with 8 bases spanning the gap. CDR3 residues: CASSLIGSYGYTF. The CDR3 DNA reads TGTGCCAGCAGTTTAATAGGGAGCTATGGCTACACCTTC.

This clone was recorded once. The V and J genes are TRBV7-2 and TRBJ2-7; TRBD1 might be the D (6 bases). The V gene's germline CDR1 is SGHTA and CDR2 FQGNSA. Trimming removed 4 bases from V and 4 bases from J, with 11 bases in between. The CDR3 sequence is 13 residues long. Written as DNA, the CDR3 is TGTGCCAGCAGCTACGGACAGATGTACGAGCAGTACTTC. Protein sequence: CASSYGQMYEQYF.

The rearrangement joins TRBV27 to TRBJ1-2; tentatively, D is TRBD1 (6 bases). Trimming left V 4 bases short and J 7 bases short, with 19 bases between. The CDR3 extends over 15 amino acids. Germline CDR1 reads MNHEY; CDR2 reads SMNVEV (reference sequence). As DNA, the CDR3 is TGTGCCAGCAGTTCCCCGGGCCAGGGGCTGGGTGGCTACACCTTC. Translation: CASSSPGQGLGGYTF.

This clone was recorded only once. This chain links TRBV6-1 with TRBJ1-1; 8 nucleotides match TRBD1. CDR1 and CDR2 from the germline V gene are MNHNS and SASEGT. The CDR3 has 14 amino acids. The ends lost 6 bases at V and 3 bases at J; junction bases unmatched: 6. The CDR3 spells CASRHRGGDTEAFF. CDR3 DNA sequence: TGTGCCAGCAGACACAGGGGGGGGGACACTGAAGCTTTCTTT.

The chain joins TRBV6-1 to TRBJ2-3; D is perhaps TRBD1 (5 bases). The CDR3 runs 14 residues. V was pared by 8 bases and J by 2 bases, with 14 bases between. In germline, CDR1 is MNHNS, CDR2 SASEGT. The CDR3 reads CASSTGPATDTQYF. In DNA, the CDR3 is TGTGCCAGCTCAACAGGACCGGCCACAGATACGCAGTATTTT.

The V and J genes are TRBV5-1 and TRBJ2-3, with 9 nucleotides matching TRBD2. V trimming: 7 bases; J trimming: 0 bases; junction bases outside the gene matches: 18. The germline CDR1 and CDR2 sequences are SGHRS and YFSETQ. This CDR3 has 19 residues. The CDR3: CASASGLLAGINSTDTQYF. The DNA of the CDR3 is TGCGCCAGCGCCAGCGGGCTTCTAGCGGGGATAAATAGCACAGATACGCAGTATTTT. Full variable domain (outside the CDR3, taken from reference TRBV5-1 and TRBJ2-3): KAGVTQTPRYLIKTRGQQVTLSCSPISGHRSVSWYQQTPGQGLQFLFEYFSETQRNKGNFPGRFSGRQFSNSRSEMNVSTLELGDSALYLCASASGLLAGINSTDTQYFGPGTRLTVL.

This clone was seen once. As DNA, the CDR3 is TGTGCCAGCAGCACAGATAGCTCCTATAATTCACCCCTCCACTTT. Its translation: CASSTDSSYNSPLHF. The chain uses TRBV9 and TRBJ1-6; D unclear. Germline V gives CDR1 SGDLS, CDR2 YYNGEE. The CDR3 consists of 15 residues. V lost 4 bases, J lost 0 bases, and 8 bases lay in between.

The CDR3 region has the DNA TGTGCCAGCAGCTTAGATGCGGGGAGTTATGGCTACACCTTC. It translates to CASSLDAGSYGYTF. The rearrangement links TRBV7-3 to TRBJ1-2; no clear D gene. CDR1 is SGHTA, CDR2 FQGTGA, per germline. This CDR3 region has 14 residues. With 2 bases removed from V and 5 bases from J, the gap between germline ends came to 12 bases.

The chain is built from TRBV2 and TRBJ2-2; TRBD1 agrees at 7 bases. The CDR3 extends over 17 amino acids. From germline, CDR1 is SNHLY and CDR2 FYNNEI. J gave up 5 bases and V 8 bases, and 17 bases lay outside the gene matches. The CDR3 bases are TGTGCCAGCCTGCCGGGACCACAGGGGCCGAGGACCGGGGAGCTGTTTTTT. Residues: CASLPGPQGPRTGELFF.

The rearrangement uses TRBV13 and TRBJ2-3; TRBD2 might be the D (5 bases). Germline V gives CDR1 PRHDT, CDR2 FYEKMQ (reference sequence). Trimming removed 1 base from V and 0 bases from J, with 8 bases in between. There are 15 residues in the CDR3. CDR3 in DNA: TGTGCCAGCAGCTTAGTCGGGGTGAGCACAGATACGCAGTATTTT. It codes for CASSLVGVSTDTQYF.

This chain joins TRBV4-1 and TRBJ1-1; D is undetermined. The CDR3 length is 16 residues. V shed 1 base and J shed 3 bases, with 15 bases lying between them. Germline V gene sequence: CDR1 MGHRA, CDR2 YSYEKL. The CDR3 DNA reads TGCGCCAGCAGCCAAGTAAGCGCGGTCGCGGACACTGAAGCTTTCTTT. Amino acid sequence: CASSQVSAVADTEAFF.

Only a few counts were recorded for this clone. The rearrangement joins TRBV7-8 to TRBJ2-7, with 8 nucleotides matching TRBD1. From germline, CDR1 is SGHVS and CDR2 FQNEAQ. This CDR3 spans 14 amino acids. V was pared by 5 bases and J by 5 bases, with 8 bases of the junction left unmatched. DNA for the CDR3: TGTGCCAGCAGCCCGACGGCGACAGGGGACGAGCAGTACTTC. Protein sequence: CASSPTATGDEQYF.

The rearrangement joins TRBV5-6 to TRBJ1-3, with D unresolved. V was trimmed by 0 bases and J by 0 bases, leaving 7 bases between them. This CDR3 has 15 residues. The V gene's germline CDR1 is SGHDT and CDR2 YYEEEE. In DNA form, the CDR3 reads TGTGCCAGCAGCTTGGACGCGAGCTCTGGAAACACCATATATTTT. Translation: CASSLDASSGNTIYF.

The V gene is TRBV7-2, the J gene TRBJ2-3; 9 nucleotides align to TRBD2. The germline CDR1 and CDR2 sequences are SGHTA and FQGNSA. The ends lost 2 bases at V and 2 bases at J; junction bases unmatched: 2. The CDR3 is 15 residues long. The CDR3 coding sequence is TGTGCCAGCAGCTTACAGCGGGGGGCCACAGATACGCAGTATTTT. Protein: CASSLQRGATDTQYF.

The chain carries TRBV7-3 and TRBJ1-1; D remains unclear. The V and J ends lost 2 bases and 4 bases respectively, with 14 bases between them. The CDR3 has 15 residues. CDR1 is SGHTA and CDR2 is FQGTGA in the germline V gene. The CDR3 DNA follows: TGTGCCAGCAGCTTACTAGGGAGAGGTCGCACTGAAGCTTTCTTT. Translating gives CASSLLGRGRTEAFF.

The table lists this clone with a few counts. This sequence joins TRBV5-1 and TRBJ2-3; 9 bases align to TRBD1. The CDR3 is 15 amino acids. With V trimmed by 2 bases and J by 6 bases, 7 bases remained unmatched. Germline CDR1 reads SGHRS; CDR2 reads YFSETQ. The CDR3 DNA reads TGCGCCAGCAGCTTTTCGGGACAGGGCGTCGATACGCAGTATTTT. Protein: CASSFSGQGVDTQYF.

This chain joins TRBV2 and TRBJ2-7; 8 bases are shared with TRBD1. Germline-derived CDR1 and CDR2 are SNHLY and FYNNEI. V gave up 7 bases and J gave up 2 bases; unmatched junction bases: 10. This CDR3 contains 15 residues. The CDR3 DNA reads as TGTGCCAGCAACGTCGAGGACAGGGCAACCTACGAGCAGTACTTC. This gives the protein CASNVEDRATYEQYF.

The V and J genes are TRBV9 and TRBJ2-1; tentative D call: TRBD1 (6 bases). The CDR3 contains 14 residues. V lost 2 bases, J lost 7 bases, and 13 bases lay in between. In germline, CDR1 is SGDLS, CDR2 YYNGEE. The CDR3 here is CASSVDMGANEQFF. CDR3 nucleotides: TGTGCCAGCAGCGTGGACATGGGGGCAAATGAGCAGTTCTTC.

This chain connects TRBV7-9 to TRBJ1-2; possibly TRBD1 for D (5 bases). CDR3 length: 15 amino acids. Trimming took 2 bases from V and 3 from J, leaving 13 bases between them. CDR1 and CDR2 from the germline V gene are SEHNR and FQNEAQ (reference sequence). The CDR3 is CASSLSSGRDYGYTF. The CDR3 nucleotides are TGTGCCAGCAGCTTATCATCCGGCAGGGACTATGGCTACACCTTC. The whole variable domain, remainder taken from reference TRBV7-9 and TRBJ1-2, is DTGVSQNPRHKITKRGQNVTFRCDPISEHNRLYWYRQTLGQGPEFLTYFQNEAQLEKSRLLSDRFSAERPKGSFSTLEIQRTEQGDSAMYLCASSLSSGRDYGYTFGSGTRLTVV.

The CDR3: CSVSTVNTGELFF. Written as DNA, the CDR3 is TGCAGCGTGAGTACAGTAAACACCGGGGAGCTGTTTTTT. The rearrangement uses TRBV29-1 and TRBJ2-2, with D uncertain. Germline V gene sequence: CDR1 SQVTM, CDR2 ANQGSEA. With 6 bases removed from V and 2 bases from J, the gap between germline ends came to 10 bases. The CDR3 totals 13 residues.

This chain uses TRBV2 with TRBJ2-1, with TRBD2 matching over 9 bases. The CDR3 spans 13 residues. J lost 3 bases, V lost 8 bases, and 2 bases had no gene match. Germline V lookup: CDR1 SNHLY, CDR2 FYNNEI. The CDR3 DNA is TGTGCCAGCCAAGCGGGGGGCTACAATGAGCAGTTCTTC. The encoded protein is CASQAGGYNEQFF.

This chain connects TRBV27 to TRBJ2-4; a weak D match, TRBD1 (6 bases). From germline, CDR1 is MNHEY and CDR2 SMNVEV (reference sequence). CDR3 size: 20 residues. The V end lost 3 bases, the J end lost 0 bases, and 24 bases lay between the germline ends. CDR3 in DNA: TGTGCCAGCAGTTTCCCCTACCGTCCGGGACACAACCTAGCCAAAAACATTCAGTACTTC. Translated, it gives CASSFPYRPGHNLAKNIQYF.

The V and J genes are TRBV7-2 and TRBJ2-5; D unresolved. The CDR3 consists of 14 residues. V dropped 1 base and J dropped 3 bases, with 9 bases sitting between them. Looked up from germline, CDR1 is SGHTA and CDR2 is FQGNSA. The CDR3 loop is CASSLGVAEETQYF. The CDR3 DNA is TGTGCCAGCAGCTTAGGTGTAGCTGAAGAGACCCAGTACTTC.

This chain joins TRBV4-2 and TRBJ1-2; a possible D gene is TRBD1 (5 bases). Trimming cost V 0 bases and J 8 bases, with 16 bases left between them. CDR1 and CDR2 (germline): LGHNA, YNFKEQ. This CDR3 has 15 amino acids. In DNA, the CDR3 is TGTGCCAGCAGCCAAGAAGGGCCGGGGGGTGGCGGCTACACCTTC. As protein: CASSQEGPGGGGYTF.

This clone was detected once. The chain couples TRBV6-4 to TRBJ1-2; D is possibly TRBD1 (6 bases). The CDR3 length is 15 residues. V lost 7 bases to trimming and J lost 0 bases, with 15 bases between them. The germline gives CDR1 MRHNA, CDR2 SNTAGT. Written as DNA, the CDR3 is TGTGCCAGCATGCTGGGGGCGGACCCTAACTATGGCTACACCTTC. This codes for CASMLGADPNYGYTF.